This T cell receptor beta chain appears in the sequencing data of a study of shared clonotypes between healthy human individuals. Adult Caucasians living in Nashville, Tennessee made up all of the donors. The protocol was immunoSEQ multiplex PCR, while the TCRdb copy is restricted to in-frame clones and leaves out a portion. The sample carries about 2,500,000 clones, approximately 90% recorded once. V was clipped by 1 base and J by 6 bases; unmatched bases: 12. This CDR3 has 17 residues. Looked up from germline, CDR1 is MGHRA and CDR2 is YSYEKL. This chain uses TRBV4-1 with TRBJ1-5, with 7 bases matching TRBD1. This TCR was sampled from a man younger than 35 in good health. The sample consisted of naive CD4+ T cells sorted from blood. The subset here: CD45RA+ positively selected. The CDR3 spells CASSQGGGGWAAQPQHF. The CDR3 bases are TGCGCCAGCAGCCAAGGAGGGGGCGGATGGGCGGCTCAGCCCCAGCATTTT.